This T cell receptor (beta chain) stems from a study of blood T cell repertoires in COVID-19. About the research overall: Samples came from the United States, Italy and Spain, spanning acute and convalescent COVID-19. PBMCs, B-cell-depleted T cells, or T cells provided the cDNA or gDNA that made up the material.

In the source study's methods: The authors estimated nucleated cell counts from reference gene primer amplification. This table comes from immunoSEQ multiplex PCR, and its TCRdb copy is limited to in-frame clones, with some not included. The V and J calls and clone size are taken from that table; D and trimming were inferred from the DNA. The sample lists approximately 280,000 clones, 90% seen once, with approximately 1.5% in the top ten. Sequencing was done on a sample of PBMCs or T cells enriched from blood (not recorded which). The sequence was collected from a woman aged 18-30 years with acute COVID-19.

The CDR3 DNA follows: TGTGCCAGCAGCGTAGCTCCTAGCGGAAGCTCCTACAATGAGCAGTTCTTC. This encodes CASSVAPSGSSYNEQFF. The genes are TRBV9 and TRBJ2-1; TRBD2 aligns across 7 bases. The CDR3 extends over 17 amino acids. The ends lost 0 bases at V and 0 bases at J; junction bases unmatched: 6. Germline V gene sequence: CDR1 SGDLS, CDR2 YYNGEE.